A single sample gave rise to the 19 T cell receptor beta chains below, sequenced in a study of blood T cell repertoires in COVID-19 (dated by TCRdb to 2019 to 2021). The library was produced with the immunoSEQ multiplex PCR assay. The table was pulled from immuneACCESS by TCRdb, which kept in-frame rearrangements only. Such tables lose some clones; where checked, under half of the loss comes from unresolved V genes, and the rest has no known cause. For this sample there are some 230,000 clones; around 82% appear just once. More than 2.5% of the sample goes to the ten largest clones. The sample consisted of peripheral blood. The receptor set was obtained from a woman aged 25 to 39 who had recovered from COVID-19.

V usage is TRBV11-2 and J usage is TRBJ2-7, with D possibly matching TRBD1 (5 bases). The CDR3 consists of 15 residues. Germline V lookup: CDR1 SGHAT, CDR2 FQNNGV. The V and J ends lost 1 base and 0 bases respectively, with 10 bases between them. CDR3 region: CASSLGVGLSYEQYF. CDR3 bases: TGTGCCAGCAGCTTAGGAGTGGGGCTCTCCTACGAGCAGTACTTC.

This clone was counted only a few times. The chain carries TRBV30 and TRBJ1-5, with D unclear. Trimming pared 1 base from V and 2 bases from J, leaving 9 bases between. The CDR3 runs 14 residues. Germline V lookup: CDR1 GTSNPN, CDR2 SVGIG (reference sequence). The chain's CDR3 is CAWSGGNGNQPQHF. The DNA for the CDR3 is TGTGCCTGGAGTGGAGGGAATGGCAATCAGCCCCAGCATTTT.

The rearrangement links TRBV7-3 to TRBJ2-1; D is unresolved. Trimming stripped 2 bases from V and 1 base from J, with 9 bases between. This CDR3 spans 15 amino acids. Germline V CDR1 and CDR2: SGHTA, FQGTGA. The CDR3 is CASSLAAASYNEQFF. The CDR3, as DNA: TGTGCCAGCAGCTTAGCGGCCGCTTCCTACAATGAGCAGTTCTTC.

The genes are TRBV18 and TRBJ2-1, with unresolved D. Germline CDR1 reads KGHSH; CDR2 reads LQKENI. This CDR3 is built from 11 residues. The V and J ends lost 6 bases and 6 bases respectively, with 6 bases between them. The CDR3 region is CASSLPNEQFF. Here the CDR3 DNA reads TGTGCCAGCTCCCTCCCCAATGAGCAGTTCTTC.

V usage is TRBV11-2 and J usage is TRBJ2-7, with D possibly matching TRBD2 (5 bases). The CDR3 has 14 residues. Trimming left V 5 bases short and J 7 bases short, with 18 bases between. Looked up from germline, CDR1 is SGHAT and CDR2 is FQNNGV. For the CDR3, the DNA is TGTGCCAGCAGCACTAGGTACGGACGTGGGGAGCAGTACTTC. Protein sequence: CASSTRYGRGEQYF.

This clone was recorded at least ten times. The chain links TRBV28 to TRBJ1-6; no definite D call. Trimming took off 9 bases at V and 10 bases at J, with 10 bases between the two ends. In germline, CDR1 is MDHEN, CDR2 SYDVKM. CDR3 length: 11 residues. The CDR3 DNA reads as TGTGCCAGTACGCATGAGTCACCCCTCCACTTT. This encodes CASTHESPLHF. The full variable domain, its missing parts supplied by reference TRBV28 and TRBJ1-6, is DVKVTQSSRYLVKRTGEKVFLECVQDMDHENMFWYRQDPGLGLRLIYFSYDVKMKEKGDIPEGYSVSREKKERFSLILESASTNQTSMYLCASTHESPLHFGNGTRLTVT.

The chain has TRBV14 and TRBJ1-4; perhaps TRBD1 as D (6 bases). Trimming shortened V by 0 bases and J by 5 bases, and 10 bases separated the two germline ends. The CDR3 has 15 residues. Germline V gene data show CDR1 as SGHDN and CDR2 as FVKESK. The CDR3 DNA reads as TGTGCCAGCAGCCAAGAGAGGGGGACAAATGAAAAACTGTTTTTT. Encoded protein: CASSQERGTNEKLFF.

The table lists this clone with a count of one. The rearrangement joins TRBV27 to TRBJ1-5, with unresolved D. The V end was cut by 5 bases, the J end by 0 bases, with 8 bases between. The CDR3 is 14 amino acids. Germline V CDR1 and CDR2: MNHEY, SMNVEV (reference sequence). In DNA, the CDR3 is TGTGCCAGCAGTCCCGGTTATAGCAATCAGCCCCAGCATTTT. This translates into CASSPGYSNQPQHF.

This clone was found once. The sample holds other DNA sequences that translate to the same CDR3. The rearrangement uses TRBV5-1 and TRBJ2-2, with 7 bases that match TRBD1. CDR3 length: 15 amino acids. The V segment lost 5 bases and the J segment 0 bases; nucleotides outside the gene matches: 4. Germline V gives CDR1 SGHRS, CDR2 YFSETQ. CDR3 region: CASSPGTANTGELFF. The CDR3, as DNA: TGCGCCAGCAGTCCCGGGACAGCGAACACCGGGGAGCTGTTTTTT.

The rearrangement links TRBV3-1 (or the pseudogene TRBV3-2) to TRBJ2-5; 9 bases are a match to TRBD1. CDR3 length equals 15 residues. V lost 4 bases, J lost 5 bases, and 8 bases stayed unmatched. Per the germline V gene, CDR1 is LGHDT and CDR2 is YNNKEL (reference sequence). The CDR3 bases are TGTGCCAGCAGCCTGGGGACAGGGATGGGGGAGACCCAGTACTTC. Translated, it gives CASSLGTGMGETQYF.

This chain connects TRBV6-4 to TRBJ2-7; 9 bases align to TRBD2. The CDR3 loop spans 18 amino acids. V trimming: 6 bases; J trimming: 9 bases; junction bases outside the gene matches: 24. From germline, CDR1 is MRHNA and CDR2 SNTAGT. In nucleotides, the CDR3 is TGTGCCAGCAGCCCGGAGGCAGGGGGTGCGGGAGGGCCGACGGGGCAGTACTTC. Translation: CASSPEAGGAGGPTGQYF.

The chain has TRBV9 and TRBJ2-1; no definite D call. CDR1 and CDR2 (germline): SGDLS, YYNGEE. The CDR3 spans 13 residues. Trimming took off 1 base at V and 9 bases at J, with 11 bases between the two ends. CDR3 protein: CASSVSPPGEQFF. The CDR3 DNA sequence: TGTGCCAGCAGCGTATCCCCCCCGGGTGAGCAGTTCTTC.

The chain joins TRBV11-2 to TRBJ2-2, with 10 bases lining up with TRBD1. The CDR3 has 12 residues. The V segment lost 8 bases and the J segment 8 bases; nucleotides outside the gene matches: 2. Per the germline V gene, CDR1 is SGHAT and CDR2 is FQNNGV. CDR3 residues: CASGTGDGELFF. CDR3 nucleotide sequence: TGTGCCAGCGGGACAGGGGATGGGGAGCTGTTTTTT.

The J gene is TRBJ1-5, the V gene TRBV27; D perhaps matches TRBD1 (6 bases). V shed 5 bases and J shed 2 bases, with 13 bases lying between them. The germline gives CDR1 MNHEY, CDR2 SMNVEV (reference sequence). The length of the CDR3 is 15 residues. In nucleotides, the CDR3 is TGTGCCAGCAGTGTACAGGGCAGGGGCAATCAGCCCCAGCATTTT. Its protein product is CASSVQGRGNQPQHF.

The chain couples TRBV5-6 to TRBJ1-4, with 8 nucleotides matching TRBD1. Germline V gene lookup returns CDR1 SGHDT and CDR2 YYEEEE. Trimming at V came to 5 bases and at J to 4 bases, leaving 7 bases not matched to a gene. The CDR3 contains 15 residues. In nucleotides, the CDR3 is TGTGCCAGCAGTTATCGGACAGGGAGTAATGAAAAACTGTTTTTT. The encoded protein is CASSYRTGSNEKLFF.

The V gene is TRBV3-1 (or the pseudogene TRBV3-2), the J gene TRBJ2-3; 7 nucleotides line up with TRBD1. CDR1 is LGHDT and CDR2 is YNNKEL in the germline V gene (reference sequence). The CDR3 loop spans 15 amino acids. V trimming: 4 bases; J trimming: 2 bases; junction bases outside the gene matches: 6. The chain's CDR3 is CASSRQGQFTDTQYF. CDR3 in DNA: TGTGCCAGCAGCCGACAGGGACAGTTCACAGATACGCAGTATTTT.

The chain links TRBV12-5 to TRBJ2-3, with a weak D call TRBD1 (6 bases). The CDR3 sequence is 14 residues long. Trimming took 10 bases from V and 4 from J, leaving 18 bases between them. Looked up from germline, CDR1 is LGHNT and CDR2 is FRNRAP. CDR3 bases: TGTGCTACCTCAGAGGGGGTAGGGCCAGATACGCAGTATTTT. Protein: CATSEGVGPDTQYF.

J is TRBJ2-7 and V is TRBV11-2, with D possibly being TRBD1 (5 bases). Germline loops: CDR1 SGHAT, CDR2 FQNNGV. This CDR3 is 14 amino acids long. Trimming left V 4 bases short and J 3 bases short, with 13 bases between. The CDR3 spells CASSSFDSYYEQYF. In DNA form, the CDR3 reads TGTGCCAGCAGCTCCTTCGACAGCTACTACGAGCAGTACTTC.

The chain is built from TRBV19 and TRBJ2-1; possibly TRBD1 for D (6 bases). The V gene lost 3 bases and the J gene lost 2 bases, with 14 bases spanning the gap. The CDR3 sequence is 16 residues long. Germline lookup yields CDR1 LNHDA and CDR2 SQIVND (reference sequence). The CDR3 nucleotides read TGTGCCAGTAGTATTTGGGGGACACTTACCTACAATGAGCAGTTCTTC. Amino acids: CASSIWGTLTYNEQFF.